Presented here are 4 T cell receptor beta chains from one specimen sequenced in a study of graft-versus-host responses after intestinal transplantation (dated by TCRdb to about 2021). The time point label on this specimen signifies: cells obtained before transplantation from donor or recipient. In mixed lymphocyte reactions, approximately 200,000 CFSE-labeled pre-transplant responders were plated with approximately 200,000 irradiated violet-dye-labeled stimulators and cultured for 6 days. Library construction relied on the immunoSEQ multiplex PCR assay. TCRdb provides this immuneACCESS table in a form limited to in-frame rearrangements. Some clones are lacking; in checked studies, under half of them reflect an unresolved V gene, and why the rest are absent is not known. For this sample the table gives about 9,600 clones, of which 25% to 30% were detected only once. Together, the top ten hold 5% to 7.5% of the sample.

Sequenced material: alloreactive CD8+ T cells from a mixed lymphocyte reaction culture, taken before intestinal transplant. The sample's cell subset or site, from its label and the paper: CFSE-low proliferating T cells sorted from approximately six-day pre-transplant mixed lymphocyte reaction (GvH or HvG direction). These TCRs come from a human patient who received an intestinal transplant.

This clone was recorded a few times. The V gene is TRBV12-2, the J gene TRBJ2-5; the DNA was not used to check the table's D call, TRBD1. TRBV12-2 is a recognized pseudogene. The CDR3 spans 20 residues. CDR3 sequence (DNA): TGTGCAAGTCGCTTAGCGCTGATGCACGTCGGGACAGCCGTACAAGAGACCCAGTACTTC. Translating it yields CASRLALMHVGTAVQETQYF.

This clone was observed a few times. The chain carries TRBV6-6 and TRBJ2-7; TRBD1 agrees at 7 bases. There are 14 residues in the CDR3. Per the germline V gene, CDR1 is MNHNY and CDR2 is SVGAGI (reference sequence). V shed 2 bases, J shed 3 bases, and the junction held 4 bases outside the gene matches. The CDR3 nucleotides read TGTGCCAGCAGTTACGCTCGGGACAGCTACGAGCAGTACTTC. This gives the protein CASSYARDSYEQYF.

The genes are TRBV7-6 and TRBJ1-1, with TRBD1 identical over 7 bases. Germline CDR1 is SGHVS and CDR2 is FNYEAQ. V shed 7 bases and J 6 bases; nucleotides not matched to a gene: 8. CDR3 length: 13 amino acids. CDR3 coding DNA: TGTGCCAGCACCGACAGGGACTCCCCTGAAGCTTTCTTT. This encodes CASTDRDSPEAFF.

This clone is medium-sized (0.01 to 0.1%). The chain uses TRBV4-1 and TRBJ1-3, with 7 bases lining up with TRBD1. The V gene end was trimmed by 0 bases and the J gene end by 2 bases; junction bases not matched to a gene: 1. From germline, CDR1 is MGHRA and CDR2 YSYEKL. The CDR3 contains 15 residues. Written as DNA, the CDR3 is TGCGCCAGCAGCCAAGATACAGGGGCTGGAAACACCATATATTTT. This encodes CASSQDTGAGNTIYF.